These 5 T cell receptor beta chains were sequenced from one sample in a study of human T cells and chemical hapten exposure. Specified time point: patch test 1, 2 weeks after DPC sensitization. Treatment: therapeutic diphenylcyclopropenone sensitization with weekly scalp DPC. TCRdb itself ran the RACE reads through MiXCR, one entry per CDR3 protein. The table shows about 120,000 distinct CDR3 sequences, with roughly 15% occurring only once. Sample: whole blood, taken in connection with sensitization to the hapten diphenylcyclopropenone (DPC). The source is a man between 18 and 35 years old with alopecia areata. Some clones in this sample may be carry-over from other donors' samples.

This chain links TRBV15 with TRBJ2-3; D gene uncertain. V was cut by 6 bases and J by 3 bases, with 7 bases left in between. The CDR3 totals 12 residues. Germline assignment: CDR1 LNHNV and CDR2 YYDKDF (reference sequence). CDR3 nucleotides: TGTGCCACCAGGATTAAAACAGATACGCAGTATTTT. Its translation is CATRIKTDTQYF. Complete variable domain (other parts from reference TRBV15 and TRBJ2-3): DAMVIQNPRYQVTQFGKPVTLSCSQTLNHNVMYWYQQKSSQAPKLLFHYYDKDFNNEADTPDNFQSRRPNTSFCFLDIRSPGLGDTAMYLCATRIKTDTQYFGPGTRLTVL.

V usage is TRBV20-1 and J usage is TRBJ2-2; 8 nucleotides agree with TRBD1. Germline CDR1 and CDR2: DFQATT and SNEGSKA (reference sequence). V trimming: 3 bases; J trimming: 7 bases; junction bases outside the gene matches: 10. This CDR3 is built from 15 residues. The CDR3 region has the DNA TGCAGTGCTAGTCGAGGCAGGGGGCTTGGCGGGGAGCTGTTTTTT. Translation: CSASRGRGLGGELFF.

The chain recombines TRBV6-5 with TRBJ1-1, with D possibly matching TRBD1 (6 bases). Looked up from germline, CDR1 is MNHEY and CDR2 is SVGAGI. The length of the CDR3 is 15 residues. V lost 3 bases and J 0 bases, leaving 11 bases between the germline ends. The CDR3 reads CASSYYGGMNTEAFF. The CDR3 bases are TGTGCCAGCAGTTATTATGGGGGCATGAACACTGAAGCTTTCTTT.

V gene TRBV4-3 combines with J gene TRBJ2-3, with TRBD2 matching 8 bases. The germline CDR1 and CDR2 sequences are LGHNA and YSLEER. V was clipped by 1 base and J by 4 bases; unmatched bases: 10. The CDR3 contains 17 residues. The CDR3: CASSQVGDSGVADTQYF. DNA of the CDR3: TGCGCCAGCAGCCAAGTGGGCGATAGCGGGGTTGCAGATACGCAGTATTTT.

There are many counts of this clonotype. V usage is TRBV7-6 and J usage is TRBJ2-1, with D perhaps matching TRBD1 (5 bases). The CDR3 totals 15 residues. The germline V gene has CDR1 SGHVS and CDR2 FNYEAQ. V shed 5 bases and J shed 1 base, with 12 bases lying between them. CDR3 region: CASSPVRGSYNEQFF. CDR3 sequence (DNA): TGTGCCAGCAGCCCCGTAAGGGGATCCTACAATGAGCAGTTCTTC.